One sample yielded the 19 T cell receptor beta chains listed below, sequenced in a study of OX40 agonist ivuxolimab in advanced cancers. Repertoires were generated with immunoSEQ multiplex PCR, while TCRdb's copy carries only in-frame clones and drops some. This table holds around 66,000 clones, around 83% found once. Source: CD4+ or CD8+ T cells sorted from blood, taken in a trial of the OX40 agonist ivuxolimab. The receptors shown here come from an adult with an advanced solid tumor such as melanoma, head and neck, liver or kidney cancer.

This sequence joins TRBV14 and TRBJ2-1; D perhaps matches TRBD2 (7 bases). V shed 4 bases and J shed 3 bases, with 22 bases lying between them. The CDR3 has 18 residues. Germline values: CDR1 SGHDN, CDR2 FVKESK. CDR3 sequence: CASSLRIIGGGFYNEQFF. The CDR3 region has the DNA TGTGCCAGCAGCCTAAGGATAATCGGCGGGGGCTTCTACAATGAGCAGTTCTTC.

This chain connects TRBV4-3 to TRBJ1-5; D is uncertain. The germline CDR1 and CDR2 sequences are LGHNA and YSLEER. Trimming took 2 bases from V and 3 from J, leaving 5 bases between them. The CDR3 runs 13 residues. CDR3 sequence reads: CASSQSFNQPQHF. The CDR3 DNA reads TGCGCCAGCAGCCAAAGCTTCAATCAGCCCCAGCATTTT.

This clone has just one count. The gene calls are TRBV5-1 and TRBJ2-2, with a weak D call TRBD2 (6 bases). Germline loops: CDR1 SGHRS, CDR2 YFSETQ. The CDR3 spans 21 residues. Trimming left V 1 base short and J 0 bases short, with 25 bases between. The CDR3 loop is CASSLMGLRVVGFANTGELFF. The CDR3 DNA is TGCGCCAGCAGCTTGATGGGACTTCGGGTCGTAGGTTTCGCGAACACCGGGGAGCTGTTTTTT.

The CDR3 bases are TGCGCCAGCAGCTTTAAAGCTAGCACAGATACGCAGTATTTT. This sequence encodes CASSFKASTDTQYF. The V and J genes are TRBV5-1 and TRBJ2-3, with no clear D. The CDR3 spans 14 residues. CDR1 and CDR2 (germline): SGHRS, YFSETQ. The V and J ends lost 2 bases and 0 bases respectively, with 7 bases between them.

The rearrangement joins TRBV2 to TRBJ2-1, with 14 bases matching TRBD2. V dropped 7 bases and J dropped 11; count of bases not matched to a gene: 4. The CDR3 runs to 13 residues. Per the germline V gene, CDR1 is SNHLY and CDR2 is FYNNEI. CDR3 nucleotides: TGTGCCAGCACCGGACTAGCGGGGGGACAGCAGTTCTTC. Residues: CASTGLAGGQQFF.

V gene TRBV27 combines with J gene TRBJ2-7, with a tentative D call TRBD1 (6 bases). The CDR3 spans 14 residues. CDR1 and CDR2 from the germline V gene are MNHEY and SMNVEV (reference sequence). Trimming stripped 6 bases from V and 4 bases from J, with 16 bases between. The CDR3 DNA reads as TGTGCCAGCAGACCGAACCGGGACACGTACGAGCAGTACTTC. Translating it yields CASRPNRDTYEQYF.

This clone was observed a single time. CDR3 DNA sequence: TGTGCCAGCAGCGCAACTAGGGCTAGTGGGTCTGGGGCCAACGTCCTGACTTTC. This gives the protein CASSATRASGSGANVLTF. This rearrangement joins TRBV2 to TRBJ2-6; possible D gene TRBD2, 5 bases. Trimming cost V 6 bases and J 1 base, with 19 bases left between them. Germline V gives CDR1 SNHLY, CDR2 FYNNEI. There are 18 residues in the CDR3.

The chain links TRBV19 to TRBJ2-2, with no clear D. The germline gives CDR1 LNHDA, CDR2 SQIVND (reference sequence). V lost 3 bases, J lost 6 bases, and 11 bases lay in between. The CDR3 runs 14 residues. CDR3 coding DNA: TGTGCCAGTAGTATGATGGGCTCCGCCGGGGAGCTGTTTTTT. This gives the protein CASSMMGSAGELFF.

The gene calls are TRBV30 and TRBJ1-1, with a tentative D call TRBD1 (6 bases). The CDR3 runs to 14 residues. V lost 3 bases to trimming and J lost 0 bases, with 11 bases between them. CDR1 and CDR2 (germline): GTSNPN, SVGIG (reference sequence). This CDR3 is CAWSRTVMNTEAFF. CDR3 nucleotides: TGTGCCTGGAGCCGGACAGTGATGAACACTGAAGCTTTCTTT.

The genes are TRBV18 and TRBJ1-1; TRBD1 matches 8 bases. With V trimmed by 3 bases and J by 5 bases, 8 bases remained unmatched. This CDR3 contains 15 residues. From germline, CDR1 is KGHSH and CDR2 LQKENI. CDR3 amino acids: CASSPGQGWGTEAFF. The CDR3 DNA is TGTGCCAGCTCACCTGGACAGGGCTGGGGTACTGAAGCTTTCTTT. Full variable domain (remainder filled in from reference TRBV18 and TRBJ1-1): NAGVMQNPRHLVRRRGQEARLRCSPMKGHSHVYWYRQLPEEGLKFMVYLQKENIIDESGMPKERFSAEFPKEGPSILRIQQVVRGDSAAYFCASSPGQGWGTEAFFGQGTRLTVV.

This chain connects TRBV2 to TRBJ1-1; D is ambiguous. Germline lookup yields CDR1 SNHLY and CDR2 FYNNEI. Trimming removed 4 bases at V and 4 bases at J, with 16 bases between. This CDR3 spans 15 amino acids. The CDR3 is CASSVLSALSTEAFF. DNA of the CDR3: TGTGCCAGCAGTGTTCTTAGTGCTCTGAGCACTGAAGCTTTCTTT.

V gene TRBV27 combines with J gene TRBJ1-1; D is ambiguous. CDR1 MNHEY and CDR2 SMNVEV come from the germline V gene (reference sequence). The CDR3 has 18 amino acids. Trimming shortened V by 4 bases and J by 1 base, and 22 bases separated the two germline ends. CDR3 DNA: TGTGCCAGCAGTTCCACGCTCCTTGGACTTCTCCGGAACACTGAAGCTTTCTTT. It translates to CASSSTLLGLLRNTEAFF.

In regard to this clone: Different DNA sequences within this sample yield the same CDR3. V usage is TRBV4-1 and J usage is TRBJ2-3; TRBD2 is a possible D gene (6 bases). The CDR3 extends over 16 amino acids. Germline CDR1 is MGHRA and CDR2 is YSYEKL. Trimming removed 1 base at V and 0 bases at J, with 11 bases between. The CDR3 DNA follows: TGCGCCAGCAGCCAAGTTTTTGGGGGGAGCACAGATACGCAGTATTTT. It codes for CASSQVFGGSTDTQYF.

The rearrangement links TRBV28 to TRBJ2-5; TRBD2 aligns across 8 bases. V lost 6 bases to trimming and J lost 2 bases; unmatched junction nucleotides: 17. Germline-derived CDR1 and CDR2 are MDHEN and SYDVKM. CDR3 length: 18 residues. The DNA of the CDR3 is TGTGCCAGCAGCTTCCCCGCGCGACTAGCGACGATACAAGAGACCCAGTACTTC. This sequence encodes CASSFPARLATIQETQYF.

The chain combines TRBV6-5 with TRBJ2-7; D may be TRBD2 (5 bases). The CDR3 loop spans 13 amino acids. In germline, CDR1 is MNHEY, CDR2 SVGAGI. V lost 6 bases and J 6 bases, leaving 15 bases between the germline ends. The CDR3 nucleotides read TGTGCCAGCAGCCCCGGGATCTACGGCGAGCAGTACTTC. Its translation: CASSPGIYGEQYF.

This rearrangement joins TRBV6-1 to TRBJ1-1, with D possibly being TRBD1 (6 bases). The germline V gene has CDR1 MNHNS and CDR2 SASEGT. With 11 bases removed from V and 3 bases from J, the gap between germline ends came to 16 bases. This CDR3 is 13 amino acids long. In DNA form, the CDR3 reads TGTGCCGTACAACAGGGTATATACACTGAAGCTTTCTTT. Amino acid sequence: CAVQQGIYTEAFF.

This chain links TRBV19 with TRBJ2-1; TRBD1 matches 12 bases. The germline CDR1 and CDR2 sequences are LNHDA and SQIVND (reference sequence). V dropped 0 bases and J dropped 6; count of bases not matched to a gene: 9. The CDR3 is 18 amino acids. The CDR3 sequence is CASSIETGTGGIRNEQFF. DNA of the CDR3: TGTGCCAGTAGTATAGAGACCGGGACAGGGGGCATCCGCAATGAGCAGTTCTTC.

This clone was recorded a few times. This chain connects TRBV28 to TRBJ2-7, with 9 bases that match TRBD1. Germline V gene lookup returns CDR1 MDHEN and CDR2 SYDVKM. V lost 6 bases, J lost 5 bases, and 14 bases stayed unmatched. The CDR3 extends over 16 amino acids. In DNA, the CDR3 is TGTGCCAGCAGCTTGGGGGGGACAGGGAGAGGCCACGAGCAGTACTTC. It specifies CASSLGGTGRGHEQYF.

This CDR3 is CASSPQGLGNSPLHF. The CDR3 nucleotides read TGTGCCAGCAGTCCTCAGGGGTTAGGGAATTCACCCCTCCACTTT. The chain links TRBV27 to TRBJ1-6; a weak D match, TRBD1 (6 bases). V shed 5 bases and J shed 7 bases, with 15 bases lying between them. Germline lookup yields CDR1 MNHEY and CDR2 SMNVEV (reference sequence). This CDR3 has 15 amino acids.